This TCR beta chain stems from a study of beta chain features in type 1 diabetes. Study-level findings and limits: In all four CD4+ subsets, TCRB CDR3 length was significantly, moderately reduced in type 1 diabetes. Sequencing from cDNA could over-represent high-TCR-expressing cells. Short templates might get an advantage during PCR, and this would be equal in patients and controls.

CDR1 SGHNT and CDR2 YYREEE come from the germline V gene (reference sequence). V was clipped by 0 bases and J by 10 bases; unmatched bases: 11. The CDR3 spans 16 residues. Notes on this clone: Antigen specificity is unknown.

Reverse transcription of all isolated RNA meant that expressed TCRB transcripts were sequenced. Read counts averaged around 3.9 million for samples of naive, central memory and regulatory T cells. Here immunoSEQ multiplex PCR was the method, and the copy in TCRdb shows in-frame clones only, minus some. This sample has about 160,000 clones, with about 9% found just once. The receptor was derived from a woman aged 18-29 years with type 1 diabetes. V usage is TRBV5-4 and J usage is TRBJ2-2; the match to TRBD2 covers 8 bases. Sequencing used central memory CD4+ T cells from blood. The CDR3 sequence: CASSLGGGRSLEELFF. The CDR3 DNA reads as TGTGCCAGCAGCTTGGGCGGGGGGCGCTCGTTGGAGGAGCTGTTTTTT.